The sequence of this TCR beta chain was determined in a study of breast tumors, draining lymph nodes, adjacent tissues. TCRdb re-called the multiplex PCR reads through MiXCR, storing one row per CDR3 protein. This table holds fewer than 150,000 distinct CDR3 sequences, around 20% found once. Axillary draining lymph nodes of breast cancer patients supplied the node samples. This CDR3 is built from 11 residues. Looked up from germline, CDR1 is KGHDR and CDR2 is SFDVKD. This receptor was taken from a female donor with breast cancer. Some clones in this sample may be carry-over from other donors' samples. Sequenced sample: axillary lymph node tissue. The J gene is TRBJ2-7, the V gene TRBV24-1; D not certain. CDR3 DNA: TGTCTTCCGCTGACGTGGTCCGAGCAGTACTTC. Translation gives CLPLTWSEQYF.